The 22 T cell receptor beta chains in this list originate from one sample, sequenced in a study of low-dose radiotherapy and immunotherapy resistance in tumors. Both TCRalpha and TCRbeta chains were reverse transcribed with V-gene-specific primers. TCRs were put through approximately 20 PCR cycles of amplification with Phusion. A constant-region primer and the V-primer adapter served as the primer pair. TCRdb passed the reads through MiXCR, listing each CDR3 protein once. The sample has tens of thousands of distinct CDR3 sequences; roughly 20% are singletons. Time point defined: after trial treatment. As to treatment: LDRT plus nivolumab, ipilimumab, low-dose cyclophosphamide and aspirin (RACIN trial). The source material was PBMCs, sampled after low-dose radiotherapy plus immunotherapy. Source of these receptors: a female donor with ovarian cancer.

This clonotype was detected many times. The V gene is TRBV2, the J gene TRBJ1-2; 7 bases map to TRBD1. CDR1 is SNHLY, CDR2 FYNNEI, per germline. The V and J ends lost 9 bases and 3 bases, in that order; junction bases with no gene match: 10. The CDR3 runs to 14 residues. The CDR3 bases are TGTGCCAGTCAGGGGGTCAGGGGAGACTATGGCTACACCTTC. It codes for CASQGVRGDYGYTF.

This chain connects TRBV2 to TRBJ1-2; D is unresolved. V lost 0 bases and J lost 2, with 4 bases in between. The CDR3 contains 13 residues. The V gene's germline CDR1 is SNHLY and CDR2 FYNNEI. This CDR3 is CASSEAVNYGYTF. CDR3 DNA: TGTGCCAGCAGTGAAGCGGTAAACTATGGCTACACCTTC.

The chain carries TRBV10-3 and TRBJ2-5; D unresolved. Trimming removed 4 bases from V and 5 bases from J, with 11 bases in between. The CDR3 is 13 amino acids. Germline V gene sequence: CDR1 ENHRY, CDR2 SYGVKD. The CDR3 here is CAISGSPVETQYF. DNA of the CDR3: TGTGCCATCAGTGGGTCCCCAGTCGAGACCCAGTACTTC.

This clonotype was counted ten times or more. The V and J genes are TRBV25-1 and TRBJ2-7, with 8 bases lining up with TRBD1. The CDR3 covers 15 residues. Per the germline V gene, CDR1 is MGHDK and CDR2 is SYGVNS. Unmatched junction bases numbered 7, after V lost 2 bases and J lost 4 bases. The chain's CDR3 is CASSEGAGGRYEQYF. For the CDR3, the DNA is TGTGCCAGCAGTGAAGGAGCAGGGGGCAGGTACGAGCAGTACTTC.

There are many counts of this clonotype. Here the CDR3 DNA reads TGCAGTGCTAGACCCCCCCGGGAGAGCTCCTACGAGCAGTACTTC. Its translation: CSARPPRESSYEQYF. V usage is TRBV20-1 and J usage is TRBJ2-7, with D tentatively TRBD2 (6 bases). The CDR3 extends over 15 amino acids. V lost 2 bases, J lost 0 bases, and 14 bases lay in between. Per germline, CDR1 DFQATT and CDR2 SNEGSKA (reference sequence).

Ten or more counts support this clonotype. V usage is TRBV2 and J usage is TRBJ2-7, with TRBD1 as a possible D gene (6 bases). This CDR3 comprises 17 residues. The V end lost 2 bases, the J end lost 1 base, and 18 bases lay between the germline ends. The germline CDR1 and CDR2 sequences are SNHLY and FYNNEI. CDR3 DNA: TGTGCCAGCAGTGAACGTATCCTTAGGGACAAATCCTACGAGCAGTACTTC. Residues: CASSERILRDKSYEQYF.

This clonotype appeared many times. The CDR3 coding sequence is TGCAGCGTTGAATACCGTGAGCAGTTCTTC. It specifies CSVEYREQFF. The V gene is TRBV29-1, the J gene TRBJ2-1; D remains ambiguous. The V end lost 2 bases, the J end lost 9 bases, and 5 bases lay between the germline ends. The CDR3 totals 10 residues. CDR1 is SQVTM, CDR2 ANQGSEA, per germline.

At least ten counts were recorded for this clonotype. The rearrangement links TRBV11-2 to TRBJ2-3; maybe TRBD2 (5 bases). The CDR3 runs 13 residues. Germline V gene data show CDR1 as SGHAT and CDR2 as FQNNGV. The V end was cut by 5 bases, the J end by 2 bases, with 8 bases between. In DNA form, the CDR3 reads TGTGCCAGCAGCCTAGGACTCACAGATACGCAGTATTTT. Amino acids: CASSLGLTDTQYF.

A remark on this clonotype: The final CDR3 position lacks the conserved phenylalanine or tryptophan, pointing to a likely read error. The limits of the CDR3 on the DNA are not certain, so only TCRdb's listed CDR3 is given. The chain's CDR3 is CASSFPLG. This chain joins TRBV5-5 and TRBJ2-6. The length of the CDR3 is 8 amino acids, counting both ends. Germline V gene lookup returns CDR1 SGHKS and CDR2 YYEKEE (reference sequence).

V usage is TRBV28 and J usage is TRBJ2-5, with TRBD1 as a possible D gene (6 bases). Trimming left V 6 bases short and J 0 bases short, with 17 bases between. This CDR3 is built from 16 residues. Germline CDR1 is MDHEN and CDR2 is SYDVKM. In DNA, the CDR3 is TGTGCCAGCAGCCAGGGGTCGGCAGTGTACCAAGAGACCCAGTACTTC. Residues: CASSQGSAVYQETQYF.

This clonotype was seen many times. The chain carries TRBV29-1 and TRBJ2-2; D ambiguous. V was cut by 3 bases and J by 1 base, with 6 bases left in between. Germline CDR1 reads SQVTM; CDR2 reads ANQGSEA. The CDR3 runs 13 residues. The CDR3 protein is CSVEWRNTGELFF. The DNA of the CDR3 is TGCAGCGTTGAGTGGAGGAACACCGGGGAGCTGTTTTTT.

This clonotype was seen at least ten times. This sequence joins TRBV25-1 and TRBJ1-4; D is perhaps TRBD1 (5 bases). The germline V and J ends were trimmed by 2 bases and 5 bases, with 21 bases remaining between them. This CDR3 has 18 amino acids. CDR1 is MGHDK, CDR2 SYGVNS, per germline. The DNA for the CDR3 is TGTGCCAGCAGTGAAGGTTGGGACGTAGGGGTCCTGAATGAAAAACTGTTTTTT. Translated: CASSEGWDVGVLNEKLFF.

The chain uses TRBV18 and TRBJ2-7, with 9 bases fitting TRBD1. The V segment lost 3 bases and the J segment 7 bases; nucleotides outside the gene matches: 4. The CDR3 spans 13 residues. Germline CDR1 and CDR2: KGHSH and LQKENI. CDR3 sequence: CASSPGQGKEQYF. As DNA, the CDR3 is TGTGCCAGCTCACCGGGACAGGGTAAAGAGCAGTACTTC.

The chain links TRBV28 to TRBJ2-3; D is possibly TRBD1 or TRBD2 (6 bases each). CDR1 is MDHEN and CDR2 is SYDVKM in the germline V gene. V was cut by 4 bases and J by 3 bases, with 20 bases left in between. This CDR3 is 17 amino acids long. CDR3: CASSWGRGTEATDTQYF. CDR3 coding DNA: TGTGCCAGCAGTTGGGGGCGGGGTACAGAAGCTACAGATACGCAGTATTTT.

The rearrangement uses TRBV7-2 and TRBJ2-7; 11 bases align to TRBD1. The germline gives CDR1 SGHTA, CDR2 FQGNSA. V shed 5 bases, J shed 5 bases, and the junction held 5 bases outside the gene matches. The CDR3 loop spans 14 amino acids. The CDR3 nucleotides are TGTGCCAGCAGCCTCTGGACAGGGGGCAACGAGCAGTACTTC. Translation gives CASSLWTGGNEQYF. The whole variable domain, filled in from reference TRBV7-2 and TRBJ2-7, reads GAGVSQSPSNKVTEKGKDVELRCDPISGHTALYWYRQSLGQGLEFLIYFQGNSAPDKSGLPSDRFSAERTGGSVSTLTIQRTQQEDSAVYLCASSLWTGGNEQYFGPGTRLTVT.

At least ten counts were recorded for this clonotype. The V and J genes are TRBV5-1 and TRBJ2-1; TRBD1 might be the D (6 bases). CDR3 length: 15 residues. From germline, CDR1 is SGHRS and CDR2 YFSETQ. Trimming took 4 bases from V and 4 from J, leaving 15 bases between them. CDR3 region: CASSPGQGRYNEQFF. The CDR3 DNA sequence: TGCGCCAGCAGCCCTGGGCAGGGGCGTTACAATGAGCAGTTCTTC.

This clonotype was recorded at least ten times. The rearrangement links TRBV5-1 to TRBJ2-1; the match to TRBD1 covers 8 bases. Unmatched junction bases numbered 2, after V lost 0 bases and J lost 3 bases. Germline-derived CDR1 and CDR2 are SGHRS and YFSETQ. The CDR3 runs to 15 residues. CDR3 DNA: TGCGCCAGCAGCTTGGGGACAGGGTTCTACAATGAGCAGTTCTTC. Its protein is CASSLGTGFYNEQFF.

The sample holds many counts of this clonotype. The rearrangement links TRBV18 to TRBJ1-1, with D possibly being TRBD1 (6 bases). The CDR3 consists of 14 residues. Looked up from germline, CDR1 is KGHSH and CDR2 is LQKENI. Deletions cut 6 bases from V and 6 bases from J, with 17 bases between. In DNA, the CDR3 is TGTGCCAGCTCCCGGGCAGGGGCCCAGCCTGAAGCTTTCTTT. Protein product: CASSRAGAQPEAFF.

J is TRBJ2-3 and V is TRBV29-1, with 8 bases aligning to TRBD2. Per the germline V gene, CDR1 is SQVTM and CDR2 is ANQGSEA. The CDR3 contains 15 residues. V shed 6 bases, J shed 0 bases, and the junction held 8 bases outside the gene matches. DNA of the CDR3: TGCAGCGTCGGAGGGGCTAGCGGGAGCACAGATACGCAGTATTTT. This sequence encodes CSVGGASGSTDTQYF.

This clonotype was detected ten times or more. The chain is built from TRBV5-1 and TRBJ2-6; perhaps TRBD1 as D (5 bases). CDR1 is SGHRS and CDR2 is YFSETQ in the germline V gene. V lost 1 base, J lost 2 bases, and 13 bases lay in between. CDR3 length equals 17 residues. CDR3 region: CASSLYQGLTGANVLTF. The CDR3 DNA follows: TGCGCCAGCAGCTTGTATCAGGGCCTAACTGGGGCCAACGTCCTGACTTTC.

The genes are TRBV6-6 and TRBJ1-4, with D perhaps matching TRBD1 (5 bases). The CDR3 spans 17 residues. V gave up 5 bases and J gave up 7 bases, with 23 bases separating them. The germline V gene has CDR1 MNHNY and CDR2 SVGAGI (reference sequence). The CDR3 reads CASSQMAGAGAGEKLFF. CDR3 DNA: TGTGCCAGCAGTCAGATGGCCGGGGCCGGGGCCGGTGAAAAACTGTTTTTT.

The V gene is TRBV5-4, the J gene TRBJ1-6; 7 bases are a match to TRBD1. Trimming cost V 4 bases and J 9 bases; bases outside gene matches: 7. The germline V gene encodes CDR1 SGHNT and CDR2 YYREEE (reference sequence). The CDR3 runs to 14 residues. The CDR3 bases are TGTGCCAGCAGCCACGGACAGGATCCTTCACCCCTCCACTTT. Translation: CASSHGQDPSPLHF.